This T cell receptor (beta chain) was found in a study of blood T cell repertoires in COVID-19. Looking at the study overall: Acute and convalescent COVID-19 specimens originated in the United States, Italy and Spain. PBMCs, B-cell-depleted T cells, or T cells were the source of the cDNA or gDNA that made up the material.

In the original workflow: Amplifying reference gene primers gave estimates of nucleated cell counts. TCRdb keeps only in-frame clones here, not all; method: immunoSEQ multiplex PCR. Clone size and the V and J calls come from that table; the DNA yielded D and trimming. The sample carries 200,000 to 250,000 clones, under 90% recorded once. V lost 2 bases, J lost 0 bases, and 13 bases lay in between. CDR1 LGHNA and CDR2 YSLEER come from the germline V gene. This CDR3 has 16 residues. The chain combines TRBV4-3 with TRBJ1-1; unclear D gene. This clonotype was sampled from an elderly woman with acute or convalescent COVID-19. The sequencing sample was made of peripheral blood. CDR3: CASSQTSGVMNTEAFF. For the CDR3, the DNA is TGCGCCAGCAGCCAAACATCCGGGGTCATGAACACTGAAGCTTTCTTT.